This T cell receptor beta chain was identified during a study of CD8 T cells in ankylosing spondylitis. This CDR3 spans 14 amino acids. Trimming took off 5 bases at V and 3 bases at J, with 10 bases between the two ends. From germline, CDR1 is LGHNA and CDR2 YSLEER. In TCRdb, the 5' RACE reads were re-called with MiXCR into one record per CDR3 protein. The table has about 250,000 distinct CDR3 sequences, approximately 8.4% seen once. This clonotype has at least ten counts. This chain uses TRBV4-3 with TRBJ2-2; D is possibly TRBD1 (6 bases). This TCR came from a female donor with ankylosing spondylitis or in good health (not recorded which). Sequencing was carried out using blood, either unsorted or a sorted T cell fraction (not recorded which). DNA of the CDR3: TGCGCCAGCAGCGGCCAGGGGTACACCGGGGAGCTGTTTTTT. Protein product: CASSGQGYTGELFF.